The T cell receptor beta chain under discussion was sequenced for a study of blood T cells in healthy people across ages. Details on this clonotype: Its antigen is as yet unknown. The CDR3 ends on some other residue instead of the conserved phenylalanine or tryptophan, so this is likely a read error.

For the second PCR, which ran for about 7 to 12 cycles, a sample-barcoded 5' primer and a J-beta primer mix were used. TCRdb re-called the 5' RACE reads through MiXCR, storing one row per CDR3 protein. This sample has 780,000 or so distinct CDR3 sequences, with 20% to 25% found just once. Overall study findings and caveats: Naive T cell percentage and TCR beta diversity correlated strongly.

CDR1 is MNHEY and CDR2 is SVGEGT in the germline V gene. The CDR3 extends over 14 amino acids. Trimming pared 5 bases from V and 7 bases from J, leaving 15 bases between. These same records also appear under a second study, on T cells of mothers and their children.

The rearrangement joins TRBV6-2 or TRBV6-3 to TRBJ1-5, with no clear D. The specimen was blood. The origin of this receptor is a boy aged 5-17 years in good health. The CDR3 is CASSPRTVYQPQHL. In DNA, the CDR3 is TGTGCCAGCAGTCCACGCACGGTTTACCAGCCCCAGCATCTT.